This T cell receptor (beta chain) was captured by sequencing in a study of cytomegalovirus exposure and HLA in healthy donors. The V gene end was trimmed by 1 base and the J gene end by 6 bases; junction bases not matched to a gene: 2. Germline-derived CDR1 and CDR2 are MGHRA and YSYEKL. The length of the CDR3 is 14 residues. This clone has only a few counts. Amplification used 60 Vbeta primers and 13 Jbeta primers. Sequencing was performed with immunoSEQ multiplex PCR; in TCRdb, only in-frame clones are kept and a portion is missing. There are more than 110,000 clones in the sample; 9.7% occur only once, and approximately 1.9% lies in the top ten.

The sequence was collected from a man in his fifties in good health and CMV-seronegative. The rearrangement uses TRBV4-1 and TRBJ1-1, with 10 positions matching TRBD1. Sample: PBMCs. CDR3: CASSQGQGAAEAFF. DNA for the CDR3: TGCGCCAGCAGCCAAGGACAGGGGGCTGCTGAAGCTTTCTTT.